This passage covers 6 T cell receptor beta chains from one sample sequenced in a study of neurological immune-mediated disorders. Via MiXCR, TCRdb re-called the 5' RACE reads, giving one row per CDR3 protein. The repertoire holds about 38,000 distinct CDR3 sequences, with roughly 5% as singletons. The source material was CD4+ T cells from blood. The receptors come from a man aged 18 to 29 in good health.

This clonotype occurred many times. The chain couples TRBV18 to TRBJ2-1; no clear D gene. CDR3 length equals 15 residues. Trimming cost V 4 bases and J 4 bases, with 14 bases left between them. Germline V gene data show CDR1 as KGHSH and CDR2 as LQKENI. CDR3 amino acids: CASSLLAASYNEQFF. In nucleotides, the CDR3 is TGTGCCAGCTCACTGCTGGCAGCCAGTTACAATGAGCAGTTCTTC.

This clonotype was seen many times. The gene calls are TRBV20-1 and TRBJ2-1, with 15 positions matching TRBD2. The length of the CDR3 is 17 residues. The V and J ends lost 3 bases and 7 bases, in that order; junction bases with no gene match: 10. Germline V gene lookup returns CDR1 DFQATT and CDR2 SNEGSKA (reference sequence). CDR3: CSARGLAGGEGGNEQFF. The CDR3 coding sequence is TGCAGTGCTAGGGGACTAGCGGGGGGCGAAGGGGGGAATGAGCAGTTCTTC.

At least ten counts were recorded for this clonotype. The chain links TRBV5-4 to TRBJ1-1; D unresolved. Germline CDR1 SGHNT, CDR2 YYREEE (reference sequence). This CDR3 is 13 amino acids long. V was trimmed by 0 bases and J by 5 bases, leaving 8 bases between them. The CDR3 here is CASSLAGKTEAFF. In DNA, the CDR3 is TGTGCCAGCAGCTTGGCGGGGAAAACTGAAGCTTTCTTT.

This clonotype was observed many times. The chain couples TRBV5-6 to TRBJ1-1; D is uncertain. CDR1 is SGHDT, CDR2 YYEEEE, per germline. The CDR3 length is 12 residues. Trimming removed 5 bases at V and 2 bases at J, with 7 bases between. In nucleotides, the CDR3 is TGTGCCAGCAGGGACGTCAACACTGAAGCTTTCTTT. Protein: CASRDVNTEAFF.

The table lists this clonotype with many counts. The chain recombines TRBV5-1 with TRBJ2-7, with a possible D match to TRBD1 (5 bases). The ends were cut back, 1 base at V and 0 bases at J, with 8 bases in the middle. The CDR3 has 14 residues. Germline CDR1 reads SGHRS; CDR2 reads YFSETQ. The CDR3 DNA follows: TGCGCCAGCAGCTTGACAGGCATCTCCTACGAGCAGTACTTC. Residues: CASSLTGISYEQYF.

V and J are TRBV7-8 and TRBJ2-7; TRBD1 or TRBD2 may be the D gene (5 bases each). This CDR3 spans 14 amino acids. CDR1 and CDR2 from the germline V gene are SGHVS and FQNEAQ. Trimming cost V 5 bases and J 0 bases, with 11 bases left between them. The CDR3 DNA follows: TGTGCCAGCAGCCCCGACGGGACCTCCTACGAGCAGTACTTC. Encoded protein: CASSPDGTSYEQYF.